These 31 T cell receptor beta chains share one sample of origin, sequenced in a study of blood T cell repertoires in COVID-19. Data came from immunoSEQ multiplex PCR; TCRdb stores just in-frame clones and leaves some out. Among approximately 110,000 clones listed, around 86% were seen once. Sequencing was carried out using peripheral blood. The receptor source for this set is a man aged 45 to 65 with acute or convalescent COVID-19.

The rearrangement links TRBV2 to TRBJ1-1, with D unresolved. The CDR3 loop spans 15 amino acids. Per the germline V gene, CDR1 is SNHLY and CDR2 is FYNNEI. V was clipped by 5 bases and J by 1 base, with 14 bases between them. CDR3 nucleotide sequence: TGTGCCAGCAGTTTGAGTGGTTCCGAGAACACTGAAGCTTTCTTT. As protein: CASSLSGSENTEAFF.

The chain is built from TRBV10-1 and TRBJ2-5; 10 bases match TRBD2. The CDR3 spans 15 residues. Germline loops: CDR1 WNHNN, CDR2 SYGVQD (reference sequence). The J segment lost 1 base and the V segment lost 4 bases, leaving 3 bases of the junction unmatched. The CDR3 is CASSGSSGGQETQYF. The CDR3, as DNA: TGCGCCAGCAGTGGGTCTAGCGGGGGCCAAGAGACCCAGTACTTC.

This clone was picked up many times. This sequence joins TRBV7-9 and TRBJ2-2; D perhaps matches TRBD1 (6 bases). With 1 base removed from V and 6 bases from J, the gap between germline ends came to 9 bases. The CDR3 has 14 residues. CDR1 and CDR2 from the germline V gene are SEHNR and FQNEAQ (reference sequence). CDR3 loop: CASSLGWTAGELFF. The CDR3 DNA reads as TGTGCCAGCAGCTTAGGGTGGACAGCCGGGGAGCTGTTTTTT. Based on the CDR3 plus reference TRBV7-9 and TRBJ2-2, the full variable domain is DTGVSQNPRHKITKRGQNVTFRCDPISEHNRLYWYRQTLGQGPEFLTYFQNEAQLEKSRLLSDRFSAERPKGSFSTLEIQRTEQGDSAMYLCASSLGWTAGELFFGEGSRLTVL.

The CDR3: CSASTEGEQFF. In DNA, the CDR3 is TGCAGTGCTAGTACGGAGGGTGAGCAGTTCTTC. The chain couples TRBV20-1 to TRBJ2-1; D may be TRBD2 (6 bases). CDR3 length: 11 residues. The ends were cut back, 3 bases at V and 9 bases at J, with 9 bases in the middle. Germline CDR1 is DFQATT and CDR2 is SNEGSKA (reference sequence).

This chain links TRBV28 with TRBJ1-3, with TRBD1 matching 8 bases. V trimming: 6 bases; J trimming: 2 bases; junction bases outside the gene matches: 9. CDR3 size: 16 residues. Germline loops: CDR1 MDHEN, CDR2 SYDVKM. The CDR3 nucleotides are TGTGCCAGCAGGGGGGGCTGGACAGGGACTGGAAACACCATATATTTT. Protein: CASRGGWTGTGNTIYF.

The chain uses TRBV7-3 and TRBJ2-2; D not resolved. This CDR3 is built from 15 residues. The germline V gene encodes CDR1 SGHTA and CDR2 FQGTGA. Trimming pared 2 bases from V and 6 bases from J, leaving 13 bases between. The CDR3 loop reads CASSLLSQGAGELFF. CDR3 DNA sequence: TGTGCCAGCAGCTTATTATCACAAGGAGCCGGGGAGCTGTTTTTT.

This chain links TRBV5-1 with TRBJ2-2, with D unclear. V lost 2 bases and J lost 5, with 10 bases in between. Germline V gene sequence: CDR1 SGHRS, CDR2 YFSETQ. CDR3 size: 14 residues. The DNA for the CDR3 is TGCGCCAGCAGCTTCTTGCATAGAACCGGGGAGCTGTTTTTT. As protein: CASSFLHRTGELFF.

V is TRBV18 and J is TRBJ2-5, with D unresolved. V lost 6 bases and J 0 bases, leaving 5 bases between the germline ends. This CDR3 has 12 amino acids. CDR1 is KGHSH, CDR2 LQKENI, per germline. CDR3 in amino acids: CASSPYQETQYF. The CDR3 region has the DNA TGTGCCAGCTCCCCGTACCAAGAGACCCAGTACTTC.

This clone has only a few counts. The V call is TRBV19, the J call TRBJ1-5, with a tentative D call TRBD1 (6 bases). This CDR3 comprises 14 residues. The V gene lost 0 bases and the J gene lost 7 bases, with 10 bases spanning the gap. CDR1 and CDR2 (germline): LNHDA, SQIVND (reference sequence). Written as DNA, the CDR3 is TGTGCCAGTAGTATAGATGGCGACAGGCAGCCCCAGCATTTT. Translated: CASSIDGDRQPQHF.

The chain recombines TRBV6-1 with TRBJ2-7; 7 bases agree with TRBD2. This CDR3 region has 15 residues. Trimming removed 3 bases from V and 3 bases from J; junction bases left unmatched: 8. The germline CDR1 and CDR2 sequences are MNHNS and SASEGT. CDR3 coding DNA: TGTGCCAGCAGTGAGTGGCGGGAGCCTAACTACGAGCAGTACTTC. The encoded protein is CASSEWREPNYEQYF.

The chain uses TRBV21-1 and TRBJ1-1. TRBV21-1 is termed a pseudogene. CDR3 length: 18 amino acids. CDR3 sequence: CASSKAPPGGRGNTEAFF. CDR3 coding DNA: TGTGCCAGCAGCAAAGCCCCGCCGGGGGGCAGAGGCAACACTGAAGCTTTCTTT.

CDR3 in DNA: TGTGCCAGCATTGGACAGTTTTCTTCCTACGAGCAGTACTTC. Encoded protein: CASIGQFSSYEQYF. The chain links TRBV6-5 to TRBJ2-7; D might be TRBD1 (6 bases). This CDR3 comprises 14 residues. Trimming removed 7 bases at V and 1 base at J, with 14 bases between. Per the germline V gene, CDR1 is MNHEY and CDR2 is SVGAGI.

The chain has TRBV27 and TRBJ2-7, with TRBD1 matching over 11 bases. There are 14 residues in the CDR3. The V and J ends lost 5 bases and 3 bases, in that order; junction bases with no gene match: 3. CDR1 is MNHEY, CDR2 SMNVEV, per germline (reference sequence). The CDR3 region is CASSRDRGNYEQYF. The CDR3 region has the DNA TGTGCCAGCAGTCGGGACAGGGGGAACTACGAGCAGTACTTC.

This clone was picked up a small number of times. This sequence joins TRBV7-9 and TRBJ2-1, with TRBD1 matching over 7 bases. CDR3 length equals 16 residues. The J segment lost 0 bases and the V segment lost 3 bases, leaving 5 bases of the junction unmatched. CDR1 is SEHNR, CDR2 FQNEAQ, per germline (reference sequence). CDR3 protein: CASSLARDSSYNEQFF. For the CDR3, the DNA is TGTGCCAGCAGCTTGGCCCGGGACAGCTCCTACAATGAGCAGTTCTTC.

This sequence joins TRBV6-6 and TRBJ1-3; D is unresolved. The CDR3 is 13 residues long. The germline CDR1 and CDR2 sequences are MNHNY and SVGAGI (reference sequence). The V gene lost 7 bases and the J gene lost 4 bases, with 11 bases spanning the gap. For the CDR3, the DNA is TGTGCCAGCACTCTTATACAAGGAAACACCATATATTTT. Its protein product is CASTLIQGNTIYF.

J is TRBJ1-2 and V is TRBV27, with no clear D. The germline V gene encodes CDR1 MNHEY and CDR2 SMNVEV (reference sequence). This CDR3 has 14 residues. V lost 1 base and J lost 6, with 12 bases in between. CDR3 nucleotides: TGTGCCAGCAGTTTATTGGGGAGGACCAATGGCTACACCTTC. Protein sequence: CASSLLGRTNGYTF.

The chain's CDR3 is CASGTADTSIYGYTF. The CDR3 region has the DNA TGCGCCAGCGGCACGGCAGACACCTCCATCTATGGCTACACCTTC. The V gene is TRBV5-1, the J gene TRBJ1-2; unclear D gene. Looked up from germline, CDR1 is SGHRS and CDR2 is YFSETQ. The CDR3 covers 15 residues. V lost 7 bases and J 4 bases, leaving 20 bases between the germline ends.

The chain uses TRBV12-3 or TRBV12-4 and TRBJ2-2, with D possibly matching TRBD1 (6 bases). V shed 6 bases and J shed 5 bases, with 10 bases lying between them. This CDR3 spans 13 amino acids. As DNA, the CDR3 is TGTGCCAGCAGCAAAGACAGGACCGGGGAGCTGTTTTTT. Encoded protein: CASSKDRTGELFF.

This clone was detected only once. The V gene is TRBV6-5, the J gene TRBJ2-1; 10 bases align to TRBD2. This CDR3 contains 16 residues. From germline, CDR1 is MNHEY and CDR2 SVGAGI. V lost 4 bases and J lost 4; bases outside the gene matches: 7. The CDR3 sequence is CASSSGTSVQYNEQFF. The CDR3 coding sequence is TGTGCCAGCAGTTCCGGGACTAGCGTTCAATACAATGAGCAGTTCTTC.

CDR3: CASSLSPRNEQFF. CDR3 in DNA: TGTGCCAGCAGCTTAAGTCCGCGGAATGAGCAGTTCTTC. The V and J genes are TRBV7-3 and TRBJ2-1; D not certain. V lost 1 base and J 7 bases, leaving 8 bases between the germline ends. CDR3 length equals 13 residues. Germline V gives CDR1 SGHTA, CDR2 FQGTGA.

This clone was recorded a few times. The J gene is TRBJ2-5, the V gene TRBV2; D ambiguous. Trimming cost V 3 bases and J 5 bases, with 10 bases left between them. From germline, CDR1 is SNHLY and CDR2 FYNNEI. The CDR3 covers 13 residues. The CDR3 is CASSEFSYETQYF. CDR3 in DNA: TGTGCCAGCAGTGAGTTCTCCTACGAGACCCAGTACTTC.

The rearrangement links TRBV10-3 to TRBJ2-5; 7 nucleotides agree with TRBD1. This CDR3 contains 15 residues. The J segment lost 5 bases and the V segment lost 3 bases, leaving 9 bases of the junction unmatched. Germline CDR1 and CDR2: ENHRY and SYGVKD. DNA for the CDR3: TGTGCCATCAGTGATCCACAGGGGAAGATGGAGACCCAGTACTTC. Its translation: CAISDPQGKMETQYF.

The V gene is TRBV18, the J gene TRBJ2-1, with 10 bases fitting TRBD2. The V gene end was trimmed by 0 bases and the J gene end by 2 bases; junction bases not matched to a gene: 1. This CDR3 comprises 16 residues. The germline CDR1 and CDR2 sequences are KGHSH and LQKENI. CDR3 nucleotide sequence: TGTGCCAGCTCACCACCAAGCGGGGGGGCCTACAATGAGCAGTTCTTC. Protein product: CASSPPSGGAYNEQFF.

The CDR3 loop reads CASSLRGVTGRDTEAFF. The DNA of the CDR3 is TGTGCCAGCAGTTTAAGAGGGGTTACAGGGCGGGACACTGAAGCTTTCTTT. The rearrangement joins TRBV28 to TRBJ1-1, with a weak D call TRBD1 (6 bases). This CDR3 contains 17 residues. Trimming took 2 bases from V and 3 from J, leaving 19 bases between them. Germline CDR1 is MDHEN and CDR2 is SYDVKM.

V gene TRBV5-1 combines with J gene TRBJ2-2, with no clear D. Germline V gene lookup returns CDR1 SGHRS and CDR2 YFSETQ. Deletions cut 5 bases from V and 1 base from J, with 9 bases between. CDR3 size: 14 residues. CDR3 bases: TGCGCCAGCAGGGCCAGTGGGAACACCGGGGAGCTGTTTTTT. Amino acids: CASRASGNTGELFF.

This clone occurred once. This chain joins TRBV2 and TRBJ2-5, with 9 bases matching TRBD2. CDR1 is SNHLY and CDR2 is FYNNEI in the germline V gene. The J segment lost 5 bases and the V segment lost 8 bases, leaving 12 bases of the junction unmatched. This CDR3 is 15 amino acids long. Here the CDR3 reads CASLQNSGGTETQYF. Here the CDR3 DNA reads TGTGCCAGCCTTCAGAATAGCGGGGGCACCGAGACCCAGTACTTC.

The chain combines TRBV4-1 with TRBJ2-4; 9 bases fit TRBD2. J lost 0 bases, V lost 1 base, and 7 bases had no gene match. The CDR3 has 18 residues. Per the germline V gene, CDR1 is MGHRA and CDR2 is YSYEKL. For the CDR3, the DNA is TGCGCCAGCAGCCAAGGCGTAGCGGGGGCCTCAGCCAAAAACATTCAGTACTTC. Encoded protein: CASSQGVAGASAKNIQYF.

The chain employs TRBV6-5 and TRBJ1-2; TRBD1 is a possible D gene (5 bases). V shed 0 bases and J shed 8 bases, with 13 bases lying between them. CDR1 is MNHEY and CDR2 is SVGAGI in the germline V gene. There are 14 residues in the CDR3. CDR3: CASSYSSRGSGYTF. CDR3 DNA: TGTGCCAGCAGTTACTCGTCAAGGGGCTCCGGCTACACCTTC.

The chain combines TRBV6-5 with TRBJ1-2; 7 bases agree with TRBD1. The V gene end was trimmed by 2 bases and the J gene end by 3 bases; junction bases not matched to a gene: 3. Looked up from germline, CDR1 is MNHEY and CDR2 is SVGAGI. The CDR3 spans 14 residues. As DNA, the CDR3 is TGTGCCAGCAGTTACGTAGACAGGGACTATGGCTACACCTTC. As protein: CASSYVDRDYGYTF.

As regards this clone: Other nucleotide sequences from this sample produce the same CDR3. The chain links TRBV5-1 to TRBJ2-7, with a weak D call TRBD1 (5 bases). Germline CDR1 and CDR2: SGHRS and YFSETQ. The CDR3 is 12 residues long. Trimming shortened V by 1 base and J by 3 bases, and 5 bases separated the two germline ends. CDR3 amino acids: CASSLQGYEQYF. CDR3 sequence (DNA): TGCGCCAGCAGCTTGCAGGGCTACGAGCAGTACTTC.

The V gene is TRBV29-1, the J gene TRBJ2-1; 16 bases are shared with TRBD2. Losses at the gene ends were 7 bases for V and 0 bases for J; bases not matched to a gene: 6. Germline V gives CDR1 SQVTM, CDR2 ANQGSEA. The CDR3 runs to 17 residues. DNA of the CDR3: TGCAGCGCCCAGGGACTAGCGGGGGGGAGCTCCTACAATGAGCAGTTCTTC. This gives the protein CSAQGLAGGSSYNEQFF.